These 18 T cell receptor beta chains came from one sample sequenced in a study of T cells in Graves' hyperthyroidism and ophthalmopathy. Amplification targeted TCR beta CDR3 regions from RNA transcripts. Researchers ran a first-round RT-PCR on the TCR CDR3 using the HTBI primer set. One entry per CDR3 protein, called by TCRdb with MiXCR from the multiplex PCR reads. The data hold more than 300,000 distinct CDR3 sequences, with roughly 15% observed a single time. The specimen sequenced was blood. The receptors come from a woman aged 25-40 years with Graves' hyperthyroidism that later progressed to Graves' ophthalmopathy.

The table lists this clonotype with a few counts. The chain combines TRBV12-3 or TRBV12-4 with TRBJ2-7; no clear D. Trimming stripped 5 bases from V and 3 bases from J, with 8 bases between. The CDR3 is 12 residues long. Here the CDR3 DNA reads TGTGCCAGCAGTCCTCATGGCTACGAGCAGTACTTC. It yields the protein CASSPHGYEQYF.

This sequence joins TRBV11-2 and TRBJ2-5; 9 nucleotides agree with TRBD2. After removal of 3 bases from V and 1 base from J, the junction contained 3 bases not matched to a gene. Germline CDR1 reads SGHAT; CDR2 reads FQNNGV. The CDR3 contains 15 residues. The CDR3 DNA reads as TGTGCCAGCAGCTTTCTAGCGGGAATCCAAGAGACCCAGTACTTC. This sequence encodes CASSFLAGIQETQYF.

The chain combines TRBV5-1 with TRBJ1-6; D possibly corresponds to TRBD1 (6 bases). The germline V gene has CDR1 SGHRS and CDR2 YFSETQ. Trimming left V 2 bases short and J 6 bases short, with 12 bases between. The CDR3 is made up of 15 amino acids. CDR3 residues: CASSLNRVSNSPLHF. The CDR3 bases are TGCGCCAGCAGCTTAAACAGGGTTTCTAATTCACCCCTCCACTTT.

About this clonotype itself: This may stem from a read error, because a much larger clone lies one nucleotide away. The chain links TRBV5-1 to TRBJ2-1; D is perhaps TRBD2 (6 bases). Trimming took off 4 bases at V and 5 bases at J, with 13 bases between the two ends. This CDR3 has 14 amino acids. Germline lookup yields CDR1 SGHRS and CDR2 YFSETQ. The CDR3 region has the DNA TGCGCCAGCAGCAGGGGACTGGCCCACAATGAGCAGTTCTTC. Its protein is CASSRGLAHNEQFF.

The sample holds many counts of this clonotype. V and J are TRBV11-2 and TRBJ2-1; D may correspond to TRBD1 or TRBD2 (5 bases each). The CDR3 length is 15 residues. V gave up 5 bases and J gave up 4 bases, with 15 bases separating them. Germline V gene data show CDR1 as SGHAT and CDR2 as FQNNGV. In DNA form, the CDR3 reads TGTGCCAGCAGCCCCGGGGCCAGCGAATACAATGAGCAGTTCTTC. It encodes CASSPGASEYNEQFF.

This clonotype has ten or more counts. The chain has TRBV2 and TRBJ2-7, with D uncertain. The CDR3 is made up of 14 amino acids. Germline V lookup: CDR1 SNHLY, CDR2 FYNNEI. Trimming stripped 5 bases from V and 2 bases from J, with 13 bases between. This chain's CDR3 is CASSIGSAAYEQYF. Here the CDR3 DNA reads TGTGCCAGCAGTATCGGGTCCGCGGCCTACGAGCAGTACTTC.

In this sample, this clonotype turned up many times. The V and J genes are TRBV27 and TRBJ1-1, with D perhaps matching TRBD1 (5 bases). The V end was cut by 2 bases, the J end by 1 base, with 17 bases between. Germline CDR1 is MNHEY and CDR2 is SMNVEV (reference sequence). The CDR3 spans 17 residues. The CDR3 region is CASSLLGTGTANTEAFF. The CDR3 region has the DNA TGTGCCAGCAGTTTACTGGGGACCGGGACGGCGAACACTGAAGCTTTCTTT.

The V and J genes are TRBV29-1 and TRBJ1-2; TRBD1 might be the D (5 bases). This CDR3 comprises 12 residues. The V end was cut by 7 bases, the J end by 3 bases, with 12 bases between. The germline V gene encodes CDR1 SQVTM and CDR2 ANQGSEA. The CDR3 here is CSAVQGDYGYTF. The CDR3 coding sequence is TGCAGCGCCGTCCAGGGTGACTATGGCTACACCTTC.

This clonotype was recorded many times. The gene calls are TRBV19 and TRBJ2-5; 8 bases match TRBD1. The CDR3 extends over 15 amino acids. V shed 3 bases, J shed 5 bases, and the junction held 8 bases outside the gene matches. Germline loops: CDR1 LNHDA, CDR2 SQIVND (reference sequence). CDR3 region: CASSMSGRGLETQYF. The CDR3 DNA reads TGTGCCAGTAGTATGAGCGGCAGGGGGCTGGAGACCCAGTACTTC.

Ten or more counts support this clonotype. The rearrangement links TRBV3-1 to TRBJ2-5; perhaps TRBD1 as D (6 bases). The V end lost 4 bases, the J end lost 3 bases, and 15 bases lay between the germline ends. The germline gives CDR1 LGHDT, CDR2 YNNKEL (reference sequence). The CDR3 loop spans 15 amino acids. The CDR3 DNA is TGTGCCAGCAGCCTGCCACAGGGAGCAAAAGAGACCCAGTACTTC. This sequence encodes CASSLPQGAKETQYF.

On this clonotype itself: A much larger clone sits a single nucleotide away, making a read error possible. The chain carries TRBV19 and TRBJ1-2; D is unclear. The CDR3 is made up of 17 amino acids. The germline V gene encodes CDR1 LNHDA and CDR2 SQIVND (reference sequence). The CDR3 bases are TGTGGCAGTAGTATAGGTCGAGTCGGGCGTCCCAACTATGGCTACACCTTC. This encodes CGSSIGRVGRPNYGYTF.

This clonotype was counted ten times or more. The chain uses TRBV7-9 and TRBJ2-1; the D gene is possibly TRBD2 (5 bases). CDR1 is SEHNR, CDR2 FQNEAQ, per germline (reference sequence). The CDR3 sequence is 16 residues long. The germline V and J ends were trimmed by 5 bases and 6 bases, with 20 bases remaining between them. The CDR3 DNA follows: TGTGCCAGCAGCCGTTACACCGAGGGCCGAGTCAATGAGCAGTTCTTC. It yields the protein CASSRYTEGRVNEQFF.

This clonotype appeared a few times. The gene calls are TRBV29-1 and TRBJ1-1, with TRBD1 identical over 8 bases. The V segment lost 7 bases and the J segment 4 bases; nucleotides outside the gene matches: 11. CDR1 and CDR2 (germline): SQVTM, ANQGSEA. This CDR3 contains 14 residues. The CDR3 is CSGRPGGGFTEAFF. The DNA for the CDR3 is TGCAGCGGTCGACCAGGGGGCGGATTCACTGAAGCTTTCTTT.

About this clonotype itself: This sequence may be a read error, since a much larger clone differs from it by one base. The CDR3 DNA sequence: TGCAGTGCTAGCGAGAGGAGCCATATATACGATCAGTACTTC. Residues: CSASERSHIYDQYF. This chain connects TRBV20-1 to TRBJ2-7; no firm D call. The CDR3 runs to 14 residues. CDR1 is DFQATT, CDR2 SNEGSKA, per germline (reference sequence).

The CDR3 is CATRIGGGGETQYF. CDR3 DNA sequence: TGTGCCACGAGAATCGGGGGGGGAGGAGAGACCCAGTACTTC. This rearrangement joins TRBV25-1 to TRBJ2-5; 8 bases are a match to TRBD2. The ends lost 10 bases at V and 4 bases at J; junction bases unmatched: 11. Germline values: CDR1 MGHDK, CDR2 SYGVNS. The length of the CDR3 is 14 residues.

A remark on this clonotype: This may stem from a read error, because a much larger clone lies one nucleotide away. CDR3 residues: CAGSLLALARGTQYF. CDR3 sequence (DNA): TGTGCCGGCAGTTTATTAGCCCTAGCGAGAGGTACGCAGTATTTT. This chain joins TRBV27 and TRBJ2-3; a possible D gene is TRBD2 (6 bases). Germline V gives CDR1 MNHEY, CDR2 SMNVEV (reference sequence). The CDR3 is 15 amino acids.

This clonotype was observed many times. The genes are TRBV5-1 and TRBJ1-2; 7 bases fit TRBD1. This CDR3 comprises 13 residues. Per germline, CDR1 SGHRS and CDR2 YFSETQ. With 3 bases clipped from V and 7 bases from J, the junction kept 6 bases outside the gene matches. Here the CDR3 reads CASSWEGGAGYTF. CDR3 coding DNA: TGCGCCAGCAGCTGGGAAGGGGGCGCTGGCTACACCTTC.

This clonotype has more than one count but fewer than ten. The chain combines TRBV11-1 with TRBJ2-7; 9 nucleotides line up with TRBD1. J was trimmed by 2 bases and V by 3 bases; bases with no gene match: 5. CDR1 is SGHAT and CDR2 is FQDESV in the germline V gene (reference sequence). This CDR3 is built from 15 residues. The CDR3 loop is CASSFLTGGTYEQYF. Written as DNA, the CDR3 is TGTGCCAGCAGCTTCTTGACAGGGGGAACCTACGAGCAGTACTTC.